This TCR beta chain was found in a study of blood T cells in healthy people across ages. Study-level points and caveats: Relative to aged donors, long-lived donors carried more naive CD4+ cells and displayed higher diversity.

Next came a second PCR, run for about 7 to 12 cycles, which used a sample-barcoded 5' primer along with a J-beta primer mix. TCRdb called the 5' RACE reads again in MiXCR, with one record for every CDR3 protein. This sample has about 400,000 distinct CDR3 sequences; about half occur once, and the top ten carry 45% to 65%. Germline values: CDR1 KGHSH, CDR2 LQKENI. V lost 5 bases to trimming and J lost 8 bases, with 19 bases between them. CDR3 size: 15 residues. Worth noting for this clonotype: Its antigen is still unknown. A much larger clone sits a single nucleotide away, making a read error possible.

The receptor was isolated from a man in his 60s in good health. The sample comprised blood. The chain employs TRBV18 and TRBJ2-1; D perhaps matches TRBD2 (5 bases). As DNA, the CDR3 is TGTGCCAGCTCATTCAGGAAGGCGGGTCGGGATGAGCAGTTCTTC. Encoded protein: CASSFRKAGRDEQFF.